The 9 T cell receptor beta chains reported below all come from one sample, sequenced in a study of graft-versus-host responses after intestinal transplantation. Sequenced by immunoSEQ multiplex PCR; TCRdb stores in-frame clones only, minus some. The table has around 19,000 clones, approximately 40% seen once. The specimen was alloreactive CD4+ T cells from a mixed lymphocyte reaction culture, collected before intestinal transplant. Subset: CFSE-low proliferating T cells sorted from roughly six-day pre-transplant mixed lymphocyte reaction (GvH or HvG direction). The source of these receptors is a human patient who received an intestinal transplant.

The chain couples TRBV11-3 to TRBJ1-2; 9 bases match TRBD1. There are 14 residues in the CDR3. The ends lost 5 bases at V and 4 bases at J; junction bases unmatched: 5. CDR1 is SGHNT and CDR2 is YENEEA in the germline V gene. The CDR3 nucleotides read TGTGCCAGCAGCCCACAGGGGGCCCGCTATGGCTACACCTTC. It is translated as CASSPQGARYGYTF.

The chain combines TRBV20-1 with TRBJ1-1, with no clear D. The germline V and J ends were trimmed by 6 bases and 0 bases, with 5 bases remaining between them. This CDR3 is built from 11 residues. Germline CDR1 is DFQATT and CDR2 is SNEGSKA (reference sequence). The CDR3 protein is CSAPLNTEAFF. The CDR3 nucleotides are TGCAGTGCGCCCCTGAACACTGAAGCTTTCTTT.

This chain links TRBV19 with TRBJ1-6; D might be TRBD1 (5 bases). The CDR3 has 16 amino acids. The V and J ends lost 1 base and 0 bases respectively, with 7 bases between them. CDR1 and CDR2 from the germline V gene are LNHDA and SQIVND (reference sequence). CDR3 amino acids: CASSIGGSSYNSPLHF. The CDR3 DNA sequence: TGTGCCAGTAGTATAGGGGGGAGCTCCTATAATTCACCCCTCCACTTT.

This clone was observed a few times. The sample carries other DNA sequences with the same CDR3. The J gene is TRBJ2-6, the V gene TRBV4-1, with D perhaps TRBD2 (5 bases). This CDR3 contains 16 residues. The germline V gene has CDR1 MGHRA and CDR2 YSYEKL. V was cut by 7 bases and J by 2 bases, with 15 bases left in between. The CDR3 region is CASTPRGGPGANVLTF. In nucleotides, the CDR3 is TGCGCCAGCACCCCCAGAGGAGGCCCTGGGGCCAACGTCCTGACTTTC.

This clone was counted a few times. V and J are TRBV11-2 and TRBJ2-5, with D perhaps TRBD2 (7 bases). Germline V gives CDR1 SGHAT, CDR2 FQNNGV. The CDR3 totals 15 residues. V was shortened by 10 bases and J by 5 bases, with 23 bases between the two germline ends. The CDR3: CATGQGGGPVETQYF. CDR3 in DNA: TGTGCCACCGGCCAAGGCGGGGGCCCCGTGGAGACCCAGTACTTC.

V and J are TRBV9 and TRBJ1-4, with 7 bases fitting TRBD1. J was trimmed by 0 bases and V by 0 bases; bases with no gene match: 2. Germline V gives CDR1 SGDLS, CDR2 YYNGEE. The CDR3 has 16 residues. DNA for the CDR3: TGTGCCAGCAGCGTAGGACAGGGAGCAACTAATGAAAAACTGTTTTTT. Amino acids: CASSVGQGATNEKLFF. Filled out from reference TRBV9 and TRBJ1-4, the complete variable domain reads DSGVTQTPKHLITATGQRVTLRCSPRSGDLSVYWYQQSLDQGLQFLIQYYNGEERAKGNILERFSAQQFPDLHSELNLSSLELGDSALYFCASSVGQGATNEKLFFGSGTQLSVL.

The CDR3 is CASSKSLSVPQHF. CDR3 sequence (DNA): TGTGCCAGCAGCAAATCACTCAGTGTGCCCCAGCATTTT. The chain is built from TRBV7-8 and TRBJ1-5; no clear D. Trimming shortened V by 5 bases and J by 9 bases, and 14 bases separated the two germline ends. The germline V gene has CDR1 SGHVS and CDR2 FQNEAQ. CDR3 length: 13 amino acids.

This clone was counted only a few times. This chain uses TRBV6-1 with TRBJ1-1, with D tentatively TRBD1 (5 bases). With 4 bases removed from V and 1 base from J, the gap between germline ends came to 13 bases. The germline gives CDR1 MNHNS, CDR2 SASEGT. The CDR3 spans 15 residues. The CDR3 reads CASSATPGWNTEAFF. The CDR3 DNA is TGTGCCAGCAGTGCAACACCAGGGTGGAACACTGAAGCTTTCTTT.

This clone was seen a few times. CDR3 nucleotide sequence: TGTGCCTGGAGTGTACATATTCCGGGATCAGGAAACACCATATATTTT. Its protein is CAWSVHIPGSGNTIYF. The V call is TRBV30, the J call TRBJ1-3, with D hard to call. Between the trimmed V and J ends, which lost 0 bases and 4 bases, there was a span of 16 bases. From germline, CDR1 is GTSNPN and CDR2 SVGIG (reference sequence). The CDR3 has 16 residues.